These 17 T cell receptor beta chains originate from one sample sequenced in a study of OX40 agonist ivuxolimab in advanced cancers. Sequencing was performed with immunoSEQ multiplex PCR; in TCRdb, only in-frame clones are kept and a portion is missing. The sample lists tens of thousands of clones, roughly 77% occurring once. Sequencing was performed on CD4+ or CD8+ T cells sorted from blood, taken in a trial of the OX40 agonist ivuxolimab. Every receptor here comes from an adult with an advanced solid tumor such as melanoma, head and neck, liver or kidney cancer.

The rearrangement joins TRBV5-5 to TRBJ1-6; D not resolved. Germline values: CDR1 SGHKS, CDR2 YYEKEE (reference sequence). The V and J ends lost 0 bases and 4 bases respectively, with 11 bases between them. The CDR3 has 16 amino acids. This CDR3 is CASSLVHDGYNSPLHF. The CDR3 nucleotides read TGTGCCAGCAGCTTGGTACACGATGGGTATAATTCACCCCTCCACTTT.

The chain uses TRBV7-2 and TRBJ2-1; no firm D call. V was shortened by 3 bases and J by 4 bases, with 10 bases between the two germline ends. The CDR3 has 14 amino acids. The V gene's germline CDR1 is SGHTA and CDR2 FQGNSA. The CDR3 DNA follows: TGTGCCAGCAGCTTGAATGTGGGATACAATGAGCAGTTCTTC. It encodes CASSLNVGYNEQFF.

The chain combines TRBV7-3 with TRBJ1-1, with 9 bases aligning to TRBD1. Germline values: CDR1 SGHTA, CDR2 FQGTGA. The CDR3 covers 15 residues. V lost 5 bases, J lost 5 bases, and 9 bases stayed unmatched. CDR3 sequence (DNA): TGTGCCAGCAGCCCACGTACAGGGGGCGAGACTGAAGCTTTCTTT. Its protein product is CASSPRTGGETEAFF.

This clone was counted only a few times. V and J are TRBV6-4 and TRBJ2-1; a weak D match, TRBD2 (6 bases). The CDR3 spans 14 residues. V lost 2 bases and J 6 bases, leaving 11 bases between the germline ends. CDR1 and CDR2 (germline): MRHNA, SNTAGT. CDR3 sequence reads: CASSDGDGGNEQFF. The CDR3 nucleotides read TGTGCCAGCAGTGACGGGGACGGGGGCAATGAGCAGTTCTTC.

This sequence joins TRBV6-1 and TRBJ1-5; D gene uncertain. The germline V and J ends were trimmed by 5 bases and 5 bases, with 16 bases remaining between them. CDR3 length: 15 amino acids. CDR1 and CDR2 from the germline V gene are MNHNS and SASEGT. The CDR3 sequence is CASSSRPYGDQPQHF. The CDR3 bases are TGTGCCAGCAGTTCACGGCCATATGGGGATCAGCCCCAGCATTTT.

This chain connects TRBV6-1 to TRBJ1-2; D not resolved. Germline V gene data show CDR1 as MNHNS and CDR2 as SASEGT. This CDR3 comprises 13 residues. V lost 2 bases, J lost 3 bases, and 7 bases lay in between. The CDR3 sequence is CASSEFGDYGYTF. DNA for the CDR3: TGTGCCAGCAGTGAATTCGGGGACTATGGCTACACCTTC.

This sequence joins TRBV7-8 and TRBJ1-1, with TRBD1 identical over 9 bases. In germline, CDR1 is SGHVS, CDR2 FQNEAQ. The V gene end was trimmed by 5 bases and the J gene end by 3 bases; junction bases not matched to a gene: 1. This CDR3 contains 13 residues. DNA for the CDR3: TGTGCCAGCAGCAGGACAGGGGACACTGAAGCTTTCTTT. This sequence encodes CASSRTGDTEAFF.

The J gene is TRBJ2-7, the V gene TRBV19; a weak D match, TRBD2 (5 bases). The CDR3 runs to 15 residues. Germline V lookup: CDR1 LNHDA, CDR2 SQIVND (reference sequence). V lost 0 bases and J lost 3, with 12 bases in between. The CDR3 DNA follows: TGTGCCAGTAGTATAGAAAACGGGGTTGGCTACGAGCAGTACTTC. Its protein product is CASSIENGVGYEQYF.

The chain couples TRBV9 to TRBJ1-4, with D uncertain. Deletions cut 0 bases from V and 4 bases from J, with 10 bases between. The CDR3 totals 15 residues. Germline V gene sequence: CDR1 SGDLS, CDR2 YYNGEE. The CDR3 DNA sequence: TGTGCCAGCAGCGTAGCTACTGGGTATAATGAAAAACTGTTTTTT. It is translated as CASSVATGYNEKLFF.

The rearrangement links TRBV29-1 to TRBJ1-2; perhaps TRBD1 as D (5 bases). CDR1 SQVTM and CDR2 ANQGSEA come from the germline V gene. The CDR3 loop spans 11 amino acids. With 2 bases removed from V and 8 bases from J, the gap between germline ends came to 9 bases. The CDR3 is CSVELRDGYTF. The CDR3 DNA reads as TGCAGCGTTGAATTGAGGGACGGCTACACCTTC.

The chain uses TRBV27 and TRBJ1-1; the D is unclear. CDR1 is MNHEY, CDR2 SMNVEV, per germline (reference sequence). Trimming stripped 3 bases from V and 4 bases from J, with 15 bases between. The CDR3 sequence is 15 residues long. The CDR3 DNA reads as TGTGCCAGCAGTTTTGGTACGGTTTTGGGCACTGAAGCTTTCTTT. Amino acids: CASSFGTVLGTEAFF.

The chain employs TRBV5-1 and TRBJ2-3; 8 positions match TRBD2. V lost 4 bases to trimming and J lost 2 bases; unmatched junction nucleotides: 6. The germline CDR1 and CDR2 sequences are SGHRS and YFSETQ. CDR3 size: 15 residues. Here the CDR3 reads CASSPGGSYTDTQYF. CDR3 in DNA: TGCGCCAGCAGCCCGGGGGGGAGCTACACAGATACGCAGTATTTT.

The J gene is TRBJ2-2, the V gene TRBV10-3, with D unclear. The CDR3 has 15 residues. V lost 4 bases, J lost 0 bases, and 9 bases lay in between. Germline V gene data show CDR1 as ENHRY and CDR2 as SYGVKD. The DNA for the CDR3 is TGTGCCATCAGTGTCACGGTTACGAACACCGGGGAGCTGTTTTTT. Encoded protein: CAISVTVTNTGELFF.

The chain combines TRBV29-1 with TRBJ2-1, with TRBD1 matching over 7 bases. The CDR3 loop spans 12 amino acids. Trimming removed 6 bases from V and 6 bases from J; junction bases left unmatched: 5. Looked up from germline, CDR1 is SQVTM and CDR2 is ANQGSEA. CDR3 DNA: TGCAGCGTCCACAGGGGTGGCAATGAGCAGTTCTTC. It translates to CSVHRGGNEQFF.

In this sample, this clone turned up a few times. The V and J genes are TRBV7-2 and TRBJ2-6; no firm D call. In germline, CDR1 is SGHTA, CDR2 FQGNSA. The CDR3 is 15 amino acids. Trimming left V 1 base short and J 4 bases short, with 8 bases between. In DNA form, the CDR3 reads TGTGCCAGCAGCTTAGACCAATCCGGGGCCAACGTCCTGACTTTC. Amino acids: CASSLDQSGANVLTF.

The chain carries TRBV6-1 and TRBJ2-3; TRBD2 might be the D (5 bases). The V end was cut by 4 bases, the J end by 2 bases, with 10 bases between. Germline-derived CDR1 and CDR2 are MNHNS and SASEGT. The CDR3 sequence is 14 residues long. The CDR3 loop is CASSGASLTDTQYF. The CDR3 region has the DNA TGTGCCAGCAGTGGTGCTAGCCTCACAGATACGCAGTATTTT.

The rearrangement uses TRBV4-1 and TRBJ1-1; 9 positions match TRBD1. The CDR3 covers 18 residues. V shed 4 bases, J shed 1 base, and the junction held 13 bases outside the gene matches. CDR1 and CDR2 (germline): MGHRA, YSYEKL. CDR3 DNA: TGCGCCAGCAGCCGAGCCGGGACAGGGAGATCAAGGAACACTGAAGCTTTCTTT. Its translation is CASSRAGTGRSRNTEAFF.